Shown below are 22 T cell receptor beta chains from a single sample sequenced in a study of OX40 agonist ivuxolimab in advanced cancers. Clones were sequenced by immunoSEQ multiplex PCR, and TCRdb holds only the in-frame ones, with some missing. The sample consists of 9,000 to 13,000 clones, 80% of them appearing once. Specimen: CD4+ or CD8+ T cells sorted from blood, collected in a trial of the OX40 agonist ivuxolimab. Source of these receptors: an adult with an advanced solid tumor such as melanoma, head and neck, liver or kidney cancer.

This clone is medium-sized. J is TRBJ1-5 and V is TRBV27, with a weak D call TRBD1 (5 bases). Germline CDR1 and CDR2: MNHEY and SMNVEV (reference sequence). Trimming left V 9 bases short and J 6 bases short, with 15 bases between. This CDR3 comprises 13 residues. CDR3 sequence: CASKRGGSQPQHF. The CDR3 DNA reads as TGTGCCAGTAAGCGGGGGGGTAGTCAGCCCCAGCATTTT.

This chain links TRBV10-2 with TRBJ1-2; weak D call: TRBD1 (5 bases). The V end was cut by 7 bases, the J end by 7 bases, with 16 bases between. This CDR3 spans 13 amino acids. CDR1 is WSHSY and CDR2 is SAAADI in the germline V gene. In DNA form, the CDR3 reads TGCGCCAGCAAGGAAGGGGCCCTCTCTGGCTACACCTTC. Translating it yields CASKEGALSGYTF.

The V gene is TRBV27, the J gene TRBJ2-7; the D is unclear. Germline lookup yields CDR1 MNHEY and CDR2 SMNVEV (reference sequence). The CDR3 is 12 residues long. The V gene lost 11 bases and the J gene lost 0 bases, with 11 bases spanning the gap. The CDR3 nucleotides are TGTGCCTCCGGACGGAACTCCTACGAGCAGTACTTC. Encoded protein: CASGRNSYEQYF.

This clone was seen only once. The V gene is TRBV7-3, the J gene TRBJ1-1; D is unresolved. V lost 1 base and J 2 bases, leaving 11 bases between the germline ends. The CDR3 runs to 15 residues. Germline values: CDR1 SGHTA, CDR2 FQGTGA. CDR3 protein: CASSLSPATNTEAFF. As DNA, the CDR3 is TGTGCCAGCAGCTTAAGTCCAGCAACAAACACTGAAGCTTTCTTT.

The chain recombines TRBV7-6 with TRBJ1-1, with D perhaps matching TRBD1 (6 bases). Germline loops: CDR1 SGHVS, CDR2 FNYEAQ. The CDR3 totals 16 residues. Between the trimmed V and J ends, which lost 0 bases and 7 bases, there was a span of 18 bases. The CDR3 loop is CASSLAVVGGAVEAFF. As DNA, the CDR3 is TGTGCCAGCAGCTTAGCGGTTGTCGGGGGGGCAGTTGAAGCTTTCTTT. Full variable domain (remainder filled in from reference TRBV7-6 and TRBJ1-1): GAGVSQSPRYKVTKRGQDVALRCDPISGHVSLYWYRQALGQGPEFLTYFNYEAQQDKSGLPNDRFSAERPEGSISTLTIQRTEQRDSAMYRCASSLAVVGGAVEAFFGQGTRLTVV.

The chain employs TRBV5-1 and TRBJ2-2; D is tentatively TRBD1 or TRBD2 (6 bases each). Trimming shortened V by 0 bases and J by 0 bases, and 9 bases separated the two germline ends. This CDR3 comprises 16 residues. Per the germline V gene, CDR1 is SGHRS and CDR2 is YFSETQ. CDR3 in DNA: TGCGCCAGCAGCTTGGAGGGGGGCTCGAACACCGGGGAGCTGTTTTTT. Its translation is CASSLEGGSNTGELFF.

The CDR3 sequence is CASSLDSMGYNEQFF. In nucleotides, the CDR3 is TGCGCCAGCAGCTTAGACTCGATGGGCTACAATGAGCAGTTCTTC. The genes are TRBV5-1 and TRBJ2-1; D is unclear. V lost 2 bases and J 3 bases, leaving 12 bases between the germline ends. This CDR3 spans 15 amino acids. CDR1 is SGHRS, CDR2 YFSETQ, per germline.

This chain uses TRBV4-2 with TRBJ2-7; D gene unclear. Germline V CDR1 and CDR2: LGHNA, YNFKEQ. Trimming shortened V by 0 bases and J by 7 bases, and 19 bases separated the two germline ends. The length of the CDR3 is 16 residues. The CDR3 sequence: CASSQDQERASREQYF. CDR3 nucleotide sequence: TGTGCCAGCAGCCAAGATCAAGAAAGGGCCTCAAGGGAGCAGTACTTC.

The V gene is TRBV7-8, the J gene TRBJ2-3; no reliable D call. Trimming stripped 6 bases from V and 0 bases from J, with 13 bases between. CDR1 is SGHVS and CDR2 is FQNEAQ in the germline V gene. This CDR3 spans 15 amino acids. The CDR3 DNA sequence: TGTGCCAGCAGGCCGGAGACGATTAGCACAGATACGCAGTATTTT. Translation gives CASRPETISTDTQYF.

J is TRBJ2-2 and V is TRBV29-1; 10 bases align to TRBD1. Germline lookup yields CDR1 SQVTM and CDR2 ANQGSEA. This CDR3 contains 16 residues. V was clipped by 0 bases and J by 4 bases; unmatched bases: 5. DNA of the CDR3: TGCAGCGTTGAAGATTCGGGACAGGGGATCACCGGGGAGCTGTTTTTT. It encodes CSVEDSGQGITGELFF.

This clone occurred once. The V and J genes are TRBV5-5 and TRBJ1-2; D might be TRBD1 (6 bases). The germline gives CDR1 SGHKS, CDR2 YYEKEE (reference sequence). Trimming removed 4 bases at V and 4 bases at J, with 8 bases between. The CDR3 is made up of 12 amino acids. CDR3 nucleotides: TGTGCCAGCAGCCCAGGGGCCTATGGCTACACCTTC. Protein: CASSPGAYGYTF. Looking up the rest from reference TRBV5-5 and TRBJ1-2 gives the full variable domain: DAGVTQSPTHLIKTRGQQVTLRCSPISGHKSVSWYQQVLGQGPQFIFQYYEKEERGRGNFPDRFSARQFPNYSSELNVNALLLGDSALYLCASSPGAYGYTFGSGTRLTVV.

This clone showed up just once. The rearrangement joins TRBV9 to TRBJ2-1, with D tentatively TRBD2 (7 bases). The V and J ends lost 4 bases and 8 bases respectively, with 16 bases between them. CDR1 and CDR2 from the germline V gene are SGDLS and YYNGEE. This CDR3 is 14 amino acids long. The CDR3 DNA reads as TGTGCCAGCAGCTCAAGACTAGCAGGGGATGAGCAGTTCTTC. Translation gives CASSSRLAGDEQFF.

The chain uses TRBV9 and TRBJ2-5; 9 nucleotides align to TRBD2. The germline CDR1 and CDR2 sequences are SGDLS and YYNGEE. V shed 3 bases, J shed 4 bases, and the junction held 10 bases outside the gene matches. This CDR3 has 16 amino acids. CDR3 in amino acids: CASSDPLNSGRETQYF. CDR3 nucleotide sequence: TGTGCCAGCAGCGACCCATTGAATAGCGGGAGAGAGACCCAGTACTTC.

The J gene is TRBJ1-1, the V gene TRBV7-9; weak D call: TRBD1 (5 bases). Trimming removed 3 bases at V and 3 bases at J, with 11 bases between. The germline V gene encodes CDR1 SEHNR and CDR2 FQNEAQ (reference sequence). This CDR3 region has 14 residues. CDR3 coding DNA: TGTGCCAGCAGCTTGTGGGGGGAAGACACTGAAGCTTTCTTT. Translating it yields CASSLWGEDTEAFF. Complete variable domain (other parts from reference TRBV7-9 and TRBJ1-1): DTGVSQNPRHKITKRGQNVTFRCDPISEHNRLYWYRQTLGQGPEFLTYFQNEAQLEKSRLLSDRFSAERPKGSFSTLEIQRTEQGDSAMYLCASSLWGEDTEAFFGQGTRLTVV.

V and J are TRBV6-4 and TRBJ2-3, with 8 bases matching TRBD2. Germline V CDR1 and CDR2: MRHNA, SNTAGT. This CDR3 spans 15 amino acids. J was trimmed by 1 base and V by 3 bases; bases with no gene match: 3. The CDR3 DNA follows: TGTGCCAGCAGTGAATTAGCGGGACGCACAGATACGCAGTATTTT. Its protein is CASSELAGRTDTQYF.

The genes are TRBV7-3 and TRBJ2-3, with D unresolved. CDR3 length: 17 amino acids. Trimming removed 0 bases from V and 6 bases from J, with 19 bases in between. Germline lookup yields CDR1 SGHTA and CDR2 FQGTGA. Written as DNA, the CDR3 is TGTGCCAGCAGCTTAACCAGACCCGGGTCATCCGCGGATACGCAGTATTTT. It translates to CASSLTRPGSSADTQYF.

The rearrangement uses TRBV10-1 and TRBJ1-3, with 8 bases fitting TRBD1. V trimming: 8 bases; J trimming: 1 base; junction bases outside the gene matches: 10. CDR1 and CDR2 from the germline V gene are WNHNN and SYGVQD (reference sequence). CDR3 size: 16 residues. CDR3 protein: CASGPGQGGSGNTIYF. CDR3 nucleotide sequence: TGCGCCAGCGGCCCTGGACAGGGCGGATCTGGAAACACCATATATTTT.

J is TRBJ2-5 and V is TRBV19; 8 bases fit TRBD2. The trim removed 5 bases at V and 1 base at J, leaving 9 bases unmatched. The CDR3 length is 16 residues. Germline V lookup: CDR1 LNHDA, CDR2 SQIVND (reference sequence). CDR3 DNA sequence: TGTGCCAGTAGTGAGGGGACTAGGGGGTTCCAAGAGACCCAGTACTTC. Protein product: CASSEGTRGFQETQYF.

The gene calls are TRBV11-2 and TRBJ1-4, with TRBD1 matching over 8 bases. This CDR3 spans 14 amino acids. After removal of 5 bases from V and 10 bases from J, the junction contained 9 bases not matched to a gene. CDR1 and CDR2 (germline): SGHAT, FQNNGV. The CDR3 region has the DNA TGTGCCAGCAGCCGGACAGGGAATCGTGGAAAACTGTTTTTT. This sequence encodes CASSRTGNRGKLFF.

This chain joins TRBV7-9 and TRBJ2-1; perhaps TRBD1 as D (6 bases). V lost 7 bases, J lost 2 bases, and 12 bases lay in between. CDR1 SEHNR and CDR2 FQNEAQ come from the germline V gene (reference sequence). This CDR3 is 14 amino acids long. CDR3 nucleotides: TGTGCCAGCATCTCCGGGACACCCTACAATGAGCAGTTCTTC. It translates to CASISGTPYNEQFF.

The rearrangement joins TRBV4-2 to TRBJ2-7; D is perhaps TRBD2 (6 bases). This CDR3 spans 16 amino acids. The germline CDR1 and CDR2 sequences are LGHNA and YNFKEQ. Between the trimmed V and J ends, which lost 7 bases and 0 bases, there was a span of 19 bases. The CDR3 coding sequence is TGTGCCAGCAATCAAGAAGGGTCCGGGAGCTCCTACGAGCAGTACTTC. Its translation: CASNQEGSGSSYEQYF.

DNA of the CDR3: TGTGCCAGCAGACCGGGACTAGAGGAGAGAGATACGCAGTATTTT. As protein: CASRPGLEERDTQYF. This sequence joins TRBV27 and TRBJ2-3; TRBD2 agrees at 8 bases. J gave up 5 bases and V 6 bases, and 10 bases lay outside the gene matches. This CDR3 comprises 15 residues. The germline V gene encodes CDR1 MNHEY and CDR2 SMNVEV (reference sequence).